A selection of T cell receptor beta chains follows, all from one sample in a study of cytomegalovirus exposure and HLA in healthy donors. TCRdb keeps only in-frame clones here, not all; method: immunoSEQ multiplex PCR. The sample includes about 85,000 clones, 75% to 85% of them seen just once. The material sequenced was PBMCs. The receptors originated from a man between 45 and 60 years old in good health and CMV-seropositive. Both conserved end residues are part of each CDR3. The order of the fields is clone size, V gene, J gene, D gene, CDR3 DNA, CDR3 protein. D genes are given only for firm matches. The size field is filled for only some rows; it gives once, few, many or a size class.

.	TRBV9	TRBJ2-6	.	TGTGCCAGCAGCGTCGGGGTCCTCGGGGCCAACGTCCTGACTTTC	CASSVGVLGANVLTF
.	TRBV2	TRBJ2-7	.	TGTGCCAGCAGGAGTAGTACGGTAGCCTACGAGCAGTACTTC	CASRSSTVAYEQYF
once	TRBV9	TRBJ1-2	.	TGTGCCAGCAGCGGGCGGGGGAAGGGTCCGAGCACCTTC	CASSGRGKGPSTF
.	TRBV2	TRBJ1-5	.	TGTGCCAGCAGGGCGACAGGTGGGCAGCCCCAGCATTTT	CASRATGGQPQHF
.	TRBV4-1	TRBJ2-1	.	TGCGCCAGCAGCCACCCCCCACAGGGCTCCTACAATGAGCAGTTCTTC	CASSHPPQGSYNEQFF
.	TRBV27	TRBJ2-7	.	TGTGCCAGCAGTTTAAACAGGGTGGTGCAGTACTTC	CASSLNRVVQYF
.	TRBV7-2	TRBJ1-5	.	TGTGCCAGCAAAGATAGCAATCAACCCCAGCATTTT	CASKDSNQPQHF
.	TRBV9	TRBJ2-7	.	TGTGCCAGCAGCGTAGACGGTGCCCCTTCCTACGAGCAGTACTTC	CASSVDGAPSYEQYF
.	TRBV19	TRBJ2-3	.	TGTGCCAGTAGTATAGATCTCACTAGCTACACAGATACGCAGTATTTT	CASSIDLTSYTDTQYF
.	TRBV18	TRBJ2-7	TRBD2	TGTGCCAGCTCACCAACTAGCGGGACCCGCGAGCAGTACTTC	CASSPTSGTREQYF
.	TRBV18	TRBJ1-5	TRBD1	TGTGCCAGCTCACCACAGGGGGCAAGCAATCAGCCCCAGCATTTT	CASSPQGASNQPQHF
.	TRBV30	TRBJ2-7	.	TGTGCCTGGAGGAGGGGGAGCTACGAGCAGTACTTC	CAWRRGSYEQYF
once	TRBV5-1	TRBJ1-2	TRBD1	TGCGCCAGCAGCTTGGCCGGGACAGGCTCCTGGAACTATGGCTACACCTTC	CASSLAGTGSWNYGYTF
.	TRBV12-5	TRBJ2-1	TRBD2	TGTGCTAGTGGTTGGTTTACTAGCGGGAAATACAATGAGCAGTTCTTC	CASGWFTSGKYNEQFF
once	TRBV5-5	TRBJ2-7	.	TGTGCCAGCAGCTTTGGGGCAGGGAACGAGCAGTACTTC	CASSFGAGNEQYF
.	TRBV5-8	TRBJ2-1	TRBD2	TGTGCCAGCAGCGGAACAGGGACTAGCGGAGCTTACAATGAGCAGTTCTTC	CASSGTGTSGAYNEQFF
few	TRBV15	TRBJ1-5	TRBD1	TGTGCCACCAGCAGAGATCAGGGGGGCAATCAGCCCCAGCATTTT	CATSRDQGGNQPQHF
.	TRBV6-1	TRBJ2-5	TRBD1	TGTGCCAGCCGACAGGGCAGGGAGACCCAGTACTTC	CASRQGRETQYF
.	TRBV7-2	TRBJ2-3	.	TGTGCCAGCAGCTCACAGAACGCAGATACGCAGTATTTT	CASSSQNADTQYF
.	TRBV5-1	TRBJ2-3	TRBD1	TGCGCCAGCAGCTTGGCCATGGGACAGGGGTTAGATACGCAGTATTTT	CASSLAMGQGLDTQYF
.	TRBV5-8	TRBJ2-3	.	TGTGCCAGCAGCTCTCTGGGGCAAGGGACAGATACGCAGTATTTT	CASSSLGQGTDTQYF
.	TRBV7-6	TRBJ2-1	.	TGTGCCAGCAGCCATCACAATGAGCAGTTCTTC	CASSHHNEQFF
.	TRBV6-1	TRBJ2-7	.	TGTGCCAGTGAAAGGGACAACTCCTACGAGCAGTACTTC	CASERDNSYEQYF
.	TRBV6-5	TRBJ2-6	.	TGTGCCAGTAGTGCTGGGGCCAACGGCCTGACTTTC	CASSAGANGLTF
.	TRBV7-9	TRBJ1-3	TRBD1	TGTGCCAGCAGCCCCTGGACAGGGACTGGAAACACCATATATTTT	CASSPWTGTGNTIYF
.	TRBV5-1	TRBJ1-1	TRBD1	TGCGCCAGCAGCTCCGGAGGGGACAGGGGGCTCATGAACACTGAAGCTTTCTTT	CASSSGGDRGLMNTEAFF
once	TRBV7-3	TRBJ2-6	.	TGTGCCAGCAGCCCCCGGTCCGGCTCTGGGGCCAACGGCCTGACTTTC	CASSPRSGSGANGLTF
.	TRBV6-1	TRBJ2-7	TRBD1	TGTGCCAGCAGTTCTGACAGGGATGGAGAGCAGTACTTC	CASSSDRDGEQYF
.	TRBV10-3	TRBJ2-1	TRBD2	TGTGCCATCAGTGGGACTAGCGGCAATGAGCAGTTCTTC	CAISGTSGNEQFF
.	TRBV7-9	TRBJ2-5	.	TGTGCCAGCAGCTTAGATCCGGAGGCCCAGTACTTC	CASSLDPEAQYF
medium-sized	TRBV23-1	TRBJ1-1	TRBD1	TGCGCCAGCAGTCAATCGGAGGGACAGGTCTTAACTGAAGCTTTCTTT	CASSQSEGQVLTEAFF
once	TRBV6-6	TRBJ2-3	.	TGTGCCAGCAGATCCATCACAGATACGCAGTATTTT	CASRSITDTQYF
.	TRBV4-1	TRBJ1-2	TRBD1	TGCGCCAGCAGCCACCCGTCACAGGGGAGGATTTATGGCTACACCTTC	CASSHPSQGRIYGYTF
.	TRBV30	TRBJ1-1	.	TGTGCCGGTACAAGGGGTCGGTCCACTGAAGCTTTCTTT	CAGTRGRSTEAFF
.	TRBV7-9	TRBJ2-1	.	TGTGCCAGCAGCTTAGACTCCCCCTCCCACAATGAGCAGTTCTTC	CASSLDSPSHNEQFF
few	TRBV19	TRBJ1-1	TRBD1	TGTGCCAGTAGTATAGGTAGGGGGCTGGGAACTGAAGCTTTCTTT	CASSIGRGLGTEAFF
.	TRBV13	TRBJ2-2	TRBD2	TGTGCCAGCAGCTCAGGACTAGCGGGTGACCTAGAGGAGCTGTTTTTT	CASSSGLAGDLEELFF
.	TRBV7-9	TRBJ2-6	.	TGTGCCAGCAGCCTGACAGATTCTGGGGCCAACGTCCTGACTTTC	CASSLTDSGANVLTF
.	TRBV5-1	TRBJ1-1	.	TGCGCCAGCAGCTTCGAAGCAGGGTTAGAAGCTTTCTTT	CASSFEAGLEAFF
once	TRBV5-4	TRBJ2-3	.	TGTGCCAGCAGCACTATACTCACAGATACGCAGTATTTT	CASSTILTDTQYF
.	TRBV29-1	TRBJ1-1	TRBD1	TGCAGCGCCGACAGGGGGAACACTGAAGCTTTCTTT	CSADRGNTEAFF
.	TRBV5-4	TRBJ1-1	TRBD1	TGTGCCAGCAGCTTGGTATTCGGGACAGGGGATACTGAAGCTTTCTTT	CASSLVFGTGDTEAFF
.	TRBV30	TRBJ1-6	TRBD1	TGTGCCTGGAGACACGCCGGACAGGATGGGTCACCCCTCCACTTT	CAWRHAGQDGSPLHF
.	TRBV7-3	TRBJ2-1	TRBD2	TGTGCCAGCAAAAAGGGGAGGGGCGACAATGAGCAGTTCTTC	CASKKGRGDNEQFF
.	TRBV7-9	TRBJ2-7	TRBD2	TGTGCCAGCAGCTCGAGCGGACTAGCGGGCCAAACCTCCTACGAGCAGTACTTC	CASSSSGLAGQTSYEQYF
few	TRBV30	TRBJ1-2	.	TGTGCCTGGAGCCCCAATCTCGGGAGGTATGGCTACACCTTC	CAWSPNLGRYGYTF
.	TRBV7-9	TRBJ2-1	.	TGTTCCAGCAGCTTAGGACGGGATGAGCAGTTCTTC	CSSSLGRDEQFF
.	TRBV9	TRBJ2-2	TRBD2	TGTGCCAGCAGCGTCGGGACTACCAACACCGGGGAGCTGTTTTTT	CASSVGTTNTGELFF
.	TRBV11-2	TRBJ1-1	TRBD1	TGTGCCAGCAGCTTAAGTGTCGGGACAGGGTCGACTGAAGCTTTCTTT	CASSLSVGTGSTEAFF
.	TRBV30	TRBJ1-3	.	TGTGCCTGGATTAAAGGAAACACCATATATTTT	CAWIKGNTIYF
.	TRBV19	TRBJ2-1	TRBD2	TGTGCCACCGCTAGCGGAGGTTACAATGAGCAGTTCTTC	CATASGGYNEQFF
.	TRBV5-8	TRBJ2-5	.	TGTGCCAGCAGCTTGAGGCAGGGGGGAGAGACCCAGTACTTC	CASSLRQGGETQYF
hyperexpanded	TRBV6-1	TRBJ1-2	.	TGTGCCAGCAGTGAAACGGCAGGTCAGAAACGCTACACCTTC	CASSETAGQKRYTF